A single T cell receptor (beta chain) is shown here with its context. The sample carries other DNA sequences with the same CDR3. The sample belongs to a study of shared clonotypes between healthy human individuals. CD45RO negativity and positive selection for CCR7 defined naive CD8 cells, a population that excluded terminally differentiated effector memory CD45RA+ cells. CDR3 size: 12 residues. The ends were cut back, 3 bases at V and 7 bases at J, with 7 bases in the middle. Per germline, CDR1 MNHEY and CDR2 SVGAGI. Assay: immunoSEQ multiplex PCR; the TCRdb copy retains only in-frame clones and omits some. The sample carries 630,000 or so clones, roughly 98% recorded once.

The chain employs TRBV6-5 and TRBJ2-1, with TRBD2 as a possible D gene (5 bases). This sequence originates from a man aged 30 to 39 in good health. Material for sequencing was naive CD8+ T cells sorted from blood. This CDR3 is CASSYPGNEQFF. The CDR3 DNA sequence: TGTGCCAGCAGTTATCCGGGAAATGAGCAGTTCTTC.